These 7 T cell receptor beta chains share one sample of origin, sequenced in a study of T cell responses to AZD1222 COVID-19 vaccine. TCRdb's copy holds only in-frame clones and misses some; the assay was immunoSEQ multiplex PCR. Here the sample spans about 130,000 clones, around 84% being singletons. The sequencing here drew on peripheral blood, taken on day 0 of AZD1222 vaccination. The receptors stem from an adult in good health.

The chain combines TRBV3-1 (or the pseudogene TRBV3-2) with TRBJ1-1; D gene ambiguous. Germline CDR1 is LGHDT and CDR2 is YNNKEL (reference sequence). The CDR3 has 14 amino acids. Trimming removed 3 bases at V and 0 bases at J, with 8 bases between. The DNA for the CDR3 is TGTGCCAGCAGCCACGGCAGAGTGAACACTGAAGCTTTCTTT. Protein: CASSHGRVNTEAFF.

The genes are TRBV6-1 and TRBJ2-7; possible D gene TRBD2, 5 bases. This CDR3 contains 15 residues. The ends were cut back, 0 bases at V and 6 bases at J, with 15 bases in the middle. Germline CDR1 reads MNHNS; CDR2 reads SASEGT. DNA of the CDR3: TGTGCCAGCAGTGAAGCGCCCGGACTTCACGGCGAGCAGTACTTC. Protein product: CASSEAPGLHGEQYF.

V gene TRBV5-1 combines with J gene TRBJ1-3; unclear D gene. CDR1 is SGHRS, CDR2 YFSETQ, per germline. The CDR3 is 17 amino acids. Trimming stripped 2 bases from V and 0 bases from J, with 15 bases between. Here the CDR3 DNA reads TGCGCCAGCAGCTTAACCCCTTACAAAAGCTCTGGAAACACCATATATTTT. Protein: CASSLTPYKSSGNTIYF.

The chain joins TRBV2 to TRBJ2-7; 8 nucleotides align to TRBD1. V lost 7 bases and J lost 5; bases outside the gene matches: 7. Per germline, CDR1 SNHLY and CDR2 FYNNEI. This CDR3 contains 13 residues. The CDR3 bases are TGTGCCAGCACCGGGACAGGACTTAACGAGCAGTACTTC. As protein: CASTGTGLNEQYF.

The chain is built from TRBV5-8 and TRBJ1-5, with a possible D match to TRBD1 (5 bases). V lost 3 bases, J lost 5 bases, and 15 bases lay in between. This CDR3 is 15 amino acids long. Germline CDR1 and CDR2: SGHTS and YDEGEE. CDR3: CASSYRDGRDQPQHF. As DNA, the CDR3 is TGTGCCAGCAGCTATCGGGACGGCCGCGATCAGCCCCAGCATTTT.

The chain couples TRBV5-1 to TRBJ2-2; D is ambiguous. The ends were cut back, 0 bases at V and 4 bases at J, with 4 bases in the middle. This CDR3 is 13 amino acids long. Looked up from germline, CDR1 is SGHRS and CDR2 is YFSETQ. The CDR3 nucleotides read TGCGCCAGCAGCTTGGAAGCCACCGGGGAGCTGTTTTTT. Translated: CASSLEATGELFF.

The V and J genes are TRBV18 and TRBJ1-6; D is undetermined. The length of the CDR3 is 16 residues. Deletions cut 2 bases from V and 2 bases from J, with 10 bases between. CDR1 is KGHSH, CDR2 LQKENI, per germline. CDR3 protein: CASSPGVGTYNSPLHF. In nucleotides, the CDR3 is TGTGCCAGCTCACCAGGGGTTGGCACCTATAATTCACCCCTCCACTTT.